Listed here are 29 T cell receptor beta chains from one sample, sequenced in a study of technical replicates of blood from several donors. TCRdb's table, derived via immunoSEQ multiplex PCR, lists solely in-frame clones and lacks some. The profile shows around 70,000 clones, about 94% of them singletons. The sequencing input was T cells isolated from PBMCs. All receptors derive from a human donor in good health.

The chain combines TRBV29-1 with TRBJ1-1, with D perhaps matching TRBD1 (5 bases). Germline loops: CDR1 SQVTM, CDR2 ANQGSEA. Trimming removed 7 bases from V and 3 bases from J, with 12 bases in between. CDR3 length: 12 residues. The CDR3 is CSGGLEDTEAFF. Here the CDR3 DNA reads TGCAGCGGGGGCCTCGAGGACACTGAAGCTTTCTTT.

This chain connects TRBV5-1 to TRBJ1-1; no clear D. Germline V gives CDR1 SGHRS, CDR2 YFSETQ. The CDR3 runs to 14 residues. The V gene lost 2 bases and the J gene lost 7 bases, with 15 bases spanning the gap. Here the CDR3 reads CASSLRSEAYEAFF. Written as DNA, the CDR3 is TGCGCCAGCAGCTTAAGGAGCGAAGCCTATGAAGCTTTCTTT.

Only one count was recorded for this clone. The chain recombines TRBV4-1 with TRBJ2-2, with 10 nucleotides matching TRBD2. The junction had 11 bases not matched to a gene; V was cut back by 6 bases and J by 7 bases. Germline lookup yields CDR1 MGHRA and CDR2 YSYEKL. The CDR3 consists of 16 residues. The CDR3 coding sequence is TGCGCCAGCAGACGTGATTTGGGACTAGCGAGCGGGGAGCTGTTTTTT. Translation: CASRRDLGLASGELFF.

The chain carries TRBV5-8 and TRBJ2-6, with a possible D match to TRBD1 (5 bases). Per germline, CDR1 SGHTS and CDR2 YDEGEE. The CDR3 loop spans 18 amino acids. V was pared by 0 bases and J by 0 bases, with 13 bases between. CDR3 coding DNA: TGTGCCAGCAGCTTGGGGGCAGGGTATCTCTCTGGGGCCAACGTCCTGACTTTC. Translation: CASSLGAGYLSGANVLTF.

CDR3 sequence: CASSQEPRGGYTF. The DNA of the CDR3 is TGCGCCAGCAGCCAAGAACCCAGGGGGGGCTACACCTTC. The chain combines TRBV4-3 with TRBJ1-2, with TRBD1 identical over 7 bases. Germline-derived CDR1 and CDR2 are LGHNA and YSLEER. V dropped 0 bases and J dropped 8; count of bases not matched to a gene: 3. CDR3 size: 13 residues.

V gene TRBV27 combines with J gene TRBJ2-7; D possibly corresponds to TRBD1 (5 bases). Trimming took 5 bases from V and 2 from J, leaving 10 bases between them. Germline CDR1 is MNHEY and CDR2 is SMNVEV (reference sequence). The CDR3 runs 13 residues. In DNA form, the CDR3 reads TGTGCCAGCAGTCGACAGAGGACCTACGAGCAGTACTTC. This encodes CASSRQRTYEQYF.

The CDR3: CASSPGSNYQPQHF. The CDR3 DNA is TGTGCCAGCAGTCCCGGGTCCAATTATCAGCCCCAGCATTTT. The chain uses TRBV2 and TRBJ1-5; D remains unclear. V was clipped by 5 bases and J by 5 bases, with 13 bases between them. The CDR3 contains 14 residues. Germline V CDR1 and CDR2: SNHLY, FYNNEI.

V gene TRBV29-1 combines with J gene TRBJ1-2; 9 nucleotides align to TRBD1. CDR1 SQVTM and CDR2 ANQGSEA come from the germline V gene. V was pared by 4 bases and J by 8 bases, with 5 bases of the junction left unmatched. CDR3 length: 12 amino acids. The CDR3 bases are TGCAGCGTTGGGGACAGGGAAGAAGGCTACACCTTC. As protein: CSVGDREEGYTF.

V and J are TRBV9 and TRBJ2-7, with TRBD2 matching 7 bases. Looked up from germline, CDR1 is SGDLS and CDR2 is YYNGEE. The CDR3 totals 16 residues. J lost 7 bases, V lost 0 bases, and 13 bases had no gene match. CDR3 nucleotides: TGTGCCAGCAGCGTAGGATTGCGGGAGCCCCTAGTTGAGCAGTACTTC. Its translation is CASSVGLREPLVEQYF. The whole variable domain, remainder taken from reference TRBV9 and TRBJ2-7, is DSGVTQTPKHLITATGQRVTLRCSPRSGDLSVYWYQQSLDQGLQFLIQYYNGEERAKGNILERFSAQQFPDLHSELNLSSLELGDSALYFCASSVGLREPLVEQYFGPGTRLTVT.

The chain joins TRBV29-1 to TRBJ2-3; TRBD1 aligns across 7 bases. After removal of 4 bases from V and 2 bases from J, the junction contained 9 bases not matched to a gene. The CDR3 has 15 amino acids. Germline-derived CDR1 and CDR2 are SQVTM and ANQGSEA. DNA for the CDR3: TGCAGCGTTGTAGCGCTAGGGGGCCACACAGATACGCAGTATTTT. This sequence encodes CSVVALGGHTDTQYF.

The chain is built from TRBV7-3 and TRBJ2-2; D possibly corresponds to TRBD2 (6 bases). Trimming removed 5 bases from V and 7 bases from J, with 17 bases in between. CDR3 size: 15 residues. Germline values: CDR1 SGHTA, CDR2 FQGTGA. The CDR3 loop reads CASSIDGRDFGELFF. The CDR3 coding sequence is TGTGCCAGCAGCATTGACGGAAGGGACTTCGGGGAGCTGTTTTTT.

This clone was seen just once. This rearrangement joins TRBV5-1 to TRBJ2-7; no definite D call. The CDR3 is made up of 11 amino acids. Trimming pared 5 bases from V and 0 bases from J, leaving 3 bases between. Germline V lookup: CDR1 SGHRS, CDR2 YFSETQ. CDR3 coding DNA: TGCGCCAGCAGGTACTCCTACGAGCAGTACTTC. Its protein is CASRYSYEQYF.

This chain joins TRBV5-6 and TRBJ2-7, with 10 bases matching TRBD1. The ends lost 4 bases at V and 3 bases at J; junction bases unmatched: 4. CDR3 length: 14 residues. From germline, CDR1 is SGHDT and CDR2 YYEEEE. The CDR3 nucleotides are TGTGCCAGCAGCCCGGACAGGGGGAACTACGAGCAGTACTTC. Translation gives CASSPDRGNYEQYF.

The CDR3, as DNA: TGTGCCAGCAGCCAAGTACCAGCGGGCCTCACAGATACGCAGTATTTT. Encoded protein: CASSQVPAGLTDTQYF. J is TRBJ2-3 and V is TRBV4-2, with D possibly matching TRBD2 (6 bases). The V gene lost 1 base and the J gene lost 2 bases, with 13 bases spanning the gap. This CDR3 contains 16 residues. Germline CDR1 is LGHNA and CDR2 is YNFKEQ.

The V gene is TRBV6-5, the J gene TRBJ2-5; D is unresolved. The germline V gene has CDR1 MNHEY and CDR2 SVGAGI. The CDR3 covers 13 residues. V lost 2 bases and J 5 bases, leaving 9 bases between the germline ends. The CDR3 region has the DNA TGTGCCAGCAGTTACAATGAGAAGGAGACCCAGTACTTC. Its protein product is CASSYNEKETQYF.

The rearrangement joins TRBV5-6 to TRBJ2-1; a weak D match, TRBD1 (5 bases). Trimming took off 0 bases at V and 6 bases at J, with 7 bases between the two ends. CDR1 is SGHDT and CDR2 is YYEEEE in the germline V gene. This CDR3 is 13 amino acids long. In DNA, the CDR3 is TGTGCCAGCAGCTTGGCCCAGGGCAATGAGCAGTTCTTC. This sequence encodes CASSLAQGNEQFF.

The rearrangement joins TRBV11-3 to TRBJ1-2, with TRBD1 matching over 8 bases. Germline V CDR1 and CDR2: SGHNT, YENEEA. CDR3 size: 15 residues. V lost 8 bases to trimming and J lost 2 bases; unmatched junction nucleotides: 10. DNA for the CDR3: TGTGCCAGCTCTACAGCAGGGGGCTCAAACTATGGCTACACCTTC. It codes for CASSTAGGSNYGYTF.

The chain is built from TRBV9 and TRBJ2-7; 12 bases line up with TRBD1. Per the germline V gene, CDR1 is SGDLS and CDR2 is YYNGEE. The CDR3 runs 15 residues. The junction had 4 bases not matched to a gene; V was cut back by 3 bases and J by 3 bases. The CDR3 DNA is TGTGCCAGCAGCGCCGGGACAGGGGGCGTCTACGAGCAGTACTTC. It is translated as CASSAGTGGVYEQYF.

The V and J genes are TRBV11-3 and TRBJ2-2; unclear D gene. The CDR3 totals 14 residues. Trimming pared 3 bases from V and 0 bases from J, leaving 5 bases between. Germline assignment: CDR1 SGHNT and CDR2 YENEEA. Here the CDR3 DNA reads TGTGCCAGCAGCTTTTTCACGAACACCGGGGAGCTGTTTTTT. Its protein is CASSFFTNTGELFF.

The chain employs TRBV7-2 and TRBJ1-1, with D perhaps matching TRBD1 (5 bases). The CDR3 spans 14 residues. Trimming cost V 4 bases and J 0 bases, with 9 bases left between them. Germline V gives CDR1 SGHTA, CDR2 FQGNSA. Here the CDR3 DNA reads TGTGCCAGCAGCTCACAGGCTATGAACACTGAAGCTTTCTTT. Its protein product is CASSSQAMNTEAFF.

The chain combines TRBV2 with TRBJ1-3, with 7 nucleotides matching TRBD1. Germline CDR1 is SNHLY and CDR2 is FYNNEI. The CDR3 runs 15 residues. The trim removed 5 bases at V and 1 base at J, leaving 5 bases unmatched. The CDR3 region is CASSFTQGSGNTIYF. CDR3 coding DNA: TGTGCCAGCAGTTTCACACAGGGGTCTGGAAACACCATATATTTT.

The CDR3 is CASSLDRRNEQFF. In DNA, the CDR3 is TGTGCCAGCAGTTTAGACAGGAGGAATGAGCAGTTCTTC. This chain joins TRBV5-4 and TRBJ2-1; maybe TRBD1 (6 bases). This CDR3 contains 13 residues. V lost 5 bases and J 7 bases, leaving 13 bases between the germline ends. The germline V gene has CDR1 SGHNT and CDR2 YYREEE (reference sequence).

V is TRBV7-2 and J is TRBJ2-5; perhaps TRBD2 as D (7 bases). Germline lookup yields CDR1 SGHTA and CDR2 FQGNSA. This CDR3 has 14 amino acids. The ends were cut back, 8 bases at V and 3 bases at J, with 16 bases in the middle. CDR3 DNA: TGTGCCAGCGCCTTCAGCGGGACAAAAGAGACCCAGTACTTC. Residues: CASAFSGTKETQYF.

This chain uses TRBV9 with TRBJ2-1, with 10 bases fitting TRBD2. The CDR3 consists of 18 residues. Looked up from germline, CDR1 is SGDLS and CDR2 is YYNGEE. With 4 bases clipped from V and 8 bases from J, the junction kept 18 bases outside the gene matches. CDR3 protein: CASSYKTLAGDQSDEQFF. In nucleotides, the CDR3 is TGTGCCAGCAGCTATAAAACTCTAGCGGGAGACCAATCGGATGAGCAGTTCTTC.

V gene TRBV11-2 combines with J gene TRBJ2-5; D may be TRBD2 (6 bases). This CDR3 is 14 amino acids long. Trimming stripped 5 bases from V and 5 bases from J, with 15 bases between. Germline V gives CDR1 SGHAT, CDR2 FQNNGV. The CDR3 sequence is CASSPGLSAETQYF. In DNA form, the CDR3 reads TGTGCCAGCAGCCCGGGACTCTCTGCGGAGACCCAGTACTTC.

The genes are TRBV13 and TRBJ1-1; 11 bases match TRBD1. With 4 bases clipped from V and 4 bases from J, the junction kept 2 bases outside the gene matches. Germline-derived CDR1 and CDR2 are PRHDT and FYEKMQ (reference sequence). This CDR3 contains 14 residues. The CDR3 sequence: CASSSGTGGTEAFF. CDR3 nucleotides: TGTGCCAGCAGCTCAGGGACAGGGGGCACTGAAGCTTTCTTT.

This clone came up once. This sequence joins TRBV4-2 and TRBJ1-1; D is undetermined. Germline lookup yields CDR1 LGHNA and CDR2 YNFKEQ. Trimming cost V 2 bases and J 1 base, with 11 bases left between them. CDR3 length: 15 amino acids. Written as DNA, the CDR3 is TGTGCCAGCAGCCAATGGAACAGTCGGAACACTGAAGCTTTCTTT. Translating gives CASSQWNSRNTEAFF.

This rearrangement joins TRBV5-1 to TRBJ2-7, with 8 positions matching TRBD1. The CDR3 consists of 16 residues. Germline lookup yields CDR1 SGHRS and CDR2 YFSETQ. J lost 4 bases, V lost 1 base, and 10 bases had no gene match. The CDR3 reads CASSLSSGQDGYEQYF. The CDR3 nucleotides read TGCGCCAGCAGCTTGTCCTCGGGACAGGACGGTTACGAGCAGTACTTC.

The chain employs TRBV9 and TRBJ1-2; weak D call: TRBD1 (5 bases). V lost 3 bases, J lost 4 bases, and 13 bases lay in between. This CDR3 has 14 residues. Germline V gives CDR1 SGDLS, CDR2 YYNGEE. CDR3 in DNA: TGTGCCAGCAGCGACGGGGGGGGGAGCTATGGCTACACCTTC. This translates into CASSDGGGSYGYTF.